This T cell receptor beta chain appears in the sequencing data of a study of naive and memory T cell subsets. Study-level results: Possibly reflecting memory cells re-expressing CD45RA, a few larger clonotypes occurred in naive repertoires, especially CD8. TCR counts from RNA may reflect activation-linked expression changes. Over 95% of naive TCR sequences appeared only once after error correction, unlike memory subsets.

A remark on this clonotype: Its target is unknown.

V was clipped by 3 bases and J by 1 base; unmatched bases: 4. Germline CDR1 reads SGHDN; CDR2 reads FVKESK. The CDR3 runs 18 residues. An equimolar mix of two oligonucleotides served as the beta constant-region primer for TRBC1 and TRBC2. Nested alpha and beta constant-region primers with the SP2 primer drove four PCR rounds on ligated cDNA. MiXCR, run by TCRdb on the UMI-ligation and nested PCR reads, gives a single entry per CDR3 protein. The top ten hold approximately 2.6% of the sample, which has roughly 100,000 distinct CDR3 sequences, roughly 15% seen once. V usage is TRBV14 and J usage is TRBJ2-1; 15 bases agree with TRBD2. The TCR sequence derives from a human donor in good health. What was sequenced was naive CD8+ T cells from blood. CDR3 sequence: CASSQGLAGGLSYNEQFF. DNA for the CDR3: TGTGCCAGCAGCCAGGGACTAGCGGGGGGCTTATCCTACAATGAGCAGTTCTTC.